What follows is one T cell receptor beta chain and its context. Its specificity is unknown. The data were obtained in a study of blood T cells in healthy people across ages. Study results and caveats: Versus aged donors, long-lived donors had higher diversity and more naive CD4+ cells. PBMCs were not sorted, which prevented a conclusive comparison of naive versus antigen-experienced cells.

PCR was performed a second time for about 7 to 11 cycles using a sample-barcoded 5' primer and a J-beta primer mix. TCRdb reprocessed the 5' RACE reads via MiXCR and lists one record per CDR3 protein. The sample includes 1.8 million or so distinct CDR3 sequences, more than 35% of them seen just once. Germline loops: CDR1 ENHRY, CDR2 SYGVKD. The CDR3 extends over 14 amino acids. V dropped 8 bases and J dropped 4; count of bases not matched to a gene: 4. This TCR derives from a human donor in good health. The chain employs TRBV10-3 and TRBJ1-5, with TRBD1 matching over 11 bases. Input material: blood. Written as DNA, the CDR3 is TGTGCCATCGGTGGACAGGGGGCAAATCAGCCCCAGCATTTT. Amino acids: CAIGGQGANQPQHF.